One sample yielded the 28 T cell receptor beta chains listed below, sequenced in a study of T cell changes during pregnancy in multiple sclerosis. The repertoire was sequenced with immunoSEQ multiplex PCR; TCRdb's copy has only in-frame clones and lacks some. The data show around 21,000 clones, 85% to 90% seen once. This specimen consisted of CD8+ T cells from peripheral blood mononuclear cells, obtained in the first trimester of pregnancy. These receptors came from a female donor with multiple sclerosis, enrolled in a pregnancy study.

The V gene is TRBV28, the J gene TRBJ1-1; no definite D call. There are 13 residues in the CDR3. V gave up 0 bases and J gave up 5 bases, with 7 bases separating them. Germline-derived CDR1 and CDR2 are MDHEN and SYDVKM. The CDR3 DNA sequence: TGTGCCAGCAGTTTATGGACCGGGACTGAAGCTTTCTTT. It codes for CASSLWTGTEAFF.

The chain joins TRBV19 to TRBJ1-5; D possibly corresponds to TRBD1 (5 bases). The CDR3 consists of 14 residues. Trimming removed 9 bases at V and 1 base at J, with 13 bases between. CDR1 LNHDA and CDR2 SQIVND come from the germline V gene (reference sequence). The CDR3 region has the DNA TGTGCCAGCCGACAGAAATTGAGCAATCAGCCCCAGCATTTT. Its protein product is CASRQKLSNQPQHF.

V gene TRBV9 combines with J gene TRBJ2-2; D remains unclear. Germline V gene lookup returns CDR1 SGDLS and CDR2 YYNGEE. V gave up 1 base and J gave up 0 bases, with 13 bases separating them. CDR3 length: 17 residues. CDR3 DNA: TGTGCCAGCAGCGTAAATCTCGTGACACCGAACACCGGGGAGCTGTTTTTT. It translates to CASSVNLVTPNTGELFF.

This clone has a single count. The chain is built from TRBV18 and TRBJ2-7; 7 positions match TRBD2. The CDR3 has 16 residues. Germline values: CDR1 KGHSH, CDR2 LQKENI. J was trimmed by 0 bases and V by 2 bases; bases with no gene match: 7. The CDR3 region is CASSPGIGGNSYEQYF. The CDR3 coding sequence is TGTGCCAGCTCACCAGGGATCGGGGGGAACTCCTACGAGCAGTACTTC.

The chain couples TRBV27 to TRBJ2-1; D is ambiguous. The CDR3 has 13 amino acids. The V gene's germline CDR1 is MNHEY and CDR2 SMNVEV (reference sequence). Trimming removed 1 base at V and 8 bases at J, with 9 bases between. The CDR3 DNA follows: TGTGCCAGCAGTTTATACTCGACATATGAGCAGTTCTTC. The encoded protein is CASSLYSTYEQFF.

V is TRBV4-3 and J is TRBJ2-1; 9 nucleotides agree with TRBD1. The junction had 12 bases not matched to a gene; V was cut back by 1 base and J by 8 bases. CDR1 and CDR2 (germline): LGHNA, YSLEER. The CDR3 covers 17 residues. The CDR3 bases are TGCGCCAGCAGCCAAGGGCCCCCCGGGACAGGGTTGGATGAGCAGTTCTTC. This encodes CASSQGPPGTGLDEQFF.

This chain connects TRBV7-9 to TRBJ2-2; 9 bases align to TRBD2. Germline V CDR1 and CDR2: SEHNR, FQNEAQ (reference sequence). This CDR3 has 15 residues. V was clipped by 5 bases and J by 5 bases; unmatched bases: 6. The CDR3 bases are TGTGCCAGCAGCGCACACAGCGGGAGGACCGGGGAGCTGTTTTTT. This sequence encodes CASSAHSGRTGELFF.

V and J are TRBV10-3 and TRBJ2-1, with D tentatively TRBD2 (5 bases). CDR3 length: 13 amino acids. The germline V gene encodes CDR1 ENHRY and CDR2 SYGVKD. With 6 bases removed from V and 6 bases from J, the gap between germline ends came to 12 bases. CDR3 sequence reads: CAIRKKSGNEQFF. Here the CDR3 DNA reads TGTGCCATCAGAAAAAAGAGCGGCAATGAGCAGTTCTTC.

The chain carries TRBV9 and TRBJ2-1, with 10 bases lining up with TRBD2. V lost 4 bases to trimming and J lost 9 bases; unmatched junction nucleotides: 13. The CDR3 runs 16 residues. Germline V gene sequence: CDR1 SGDLS, CDR2 YYNGEE. CDR3 loop: CASSSHDKREGSEQFF. CDR3 nucleotide sequence: TGTGCCAGCAGCTCCCATGATAAGCGGGAGGGAAGTGAGCAGTTCTTC.

The chain couples TRBV28 to TRBJ1-1; D gene ambiguous. This CDR3 has 12 residues. Germline V lookup: CDR1 MDHEN, CDR2 SYDVKM. V lost 5 bases and J 6 bases, leaving 10 bases between the germline ends. The CDR3 DNA reads TGTGCCAGCAGTGCGGGGAGTCCTGAAGCTTTCTTT. This encodes CASSAGSPEAFF.

The gene calls are TRBV27 and TRBJ2-3; 8 bases are a match to TRBD2. The trim removed 2 bases at V and 2 bases at J, leaving 6 bases unmatched. CDR1 is MNHEY, CDR2 SMNVEV, per germline (reference sequence). The CDR3 extends over 16 amino acids. CDR3 in amino acids: CASSLVGGRTTDTQYF. The CDR3 coding sequence is TGTGCCAGCAGTTTAGTCGGCGGGAGGACCACAGATACGCAGTATTTT.

This rearrangement joins TRBV6-5 to TRBJ2-7; 7 nucleotides line up with TRBD1. This CDR3 region has 12 residues. CDR1 MNHEY and CDR2 SVGAGI come from the germline V gene. Trimming removed 5 bases from V and 7 bases from J; junction bases left unmatched: 5. In nucleotides, the CDR3 is TGTGCCAGCAGTACGACAGGGCTTGAGCAGTACTTC. It specifies CASSTTGLEQYF.

The V call is TRBV19, the J call TRBJ2-1; 7 bases align to TRBD2. The CDR3 loop spans 14 amino acids. Germline CDR1 is LNHDA and CDR2 is SQIVND (reference sequence). V lost 5 bases, J lost 6 bases, and 7 bases stayed unmatched. The CDR3 protein is CASSDAGEANEQFF. CDR3 nucleotide sequence: TGTGCCAGTAGTGATGCGGGAGAAGCCAATGAGCAGTTCTTC.

The chain is built from TRBV25-1 and TRBJ2-3; 12 nucleotides line up with TRBD2. The V and J ends lost 5 bases and 2 bases, in that order; junction bases with no gene match: 8. Germline V gene lookup returns CDR1 MGHDK and CDR2 SYGVNS. This CDR3 is 17 amino acids long. The CDR3 DNA follows: TGTGCCAGCAGTCCTCTTGGACTAGCGGGATTCACAGATACGCAGTATTTT. The encoded protein is CASSPLGLAGFTDTQYF.

The chain uses TRBV29-1 and TRBJ2-7; tentative D call: TRBD2 (5 bases). V gave up 3 bases and J gave up 5 bases, with 14 bases separating them. Germline values: CDR1 SQVTM, CDR2 ANQGSEA. The CDR3 runs to 13 residues. The chain's CDR3 is CSVETGGRNEQYF. The CDR3, as DNA: TGCAGCGTTGAGACGGGCGGGCGGAACGAGCAGTACTTC.

The rearrangement links TRBV7-3 to TRBJ1-1; D uncertain. The ends were cut back, 1 base at V and 0 bases at J, with 9 bases in the middle. The CDR3 spans 15 residues. The V gene's germline CDR1 is SGHTA and CDR2 FQGTGA. The CDR3 loop is CASSLREIMNTEAFF. CDR3 nucleotides: TGTGCCAGCAGCTTAAGGGAGATAATGAACACTGAAGCTTTCTTT.

V usage is TRBV19 and J usage is TRBJ1-2, with D possibly being TRBD1 (5 bases). The CDR3 loop spans 17 amino acids. Germline lookup yields CDR1 LNHDA and CDR2 SQIVND (reference sequence). V lost 0 bases, J lost 6 bases, and 20 bases lay in between. CDR3 bases: TGTGCCAGTAGTATAGATCTAGGGAACAGGTTGTGGGATGGCTACACCTTC. Protein product: CASSIDLGNRLWDGYTF.

The chain couples TRBV29-1 to TRBJ2-1; 9 bases fit TRBD1. CDR1 is SQVTM, CDR2 ANQGSEA, per germline. This CDR3 has 17 residues. With 6 bases clipped from V and 0 bases from J, the junction kept 12 bases outside the gene matches. The CDR3 nucleotides read TGCAGCGTCGACCCCGGGACAGGGAAAAGCTCCTACAATGAGCAGTTCTTC. Translated: CSVDPGTGKSSYNEQFF.

The chain has TRBV2 and TRBJ2-1; no definite D call. The CDR3 totals 11 residues. Trimming shortened V by 4 bases and J by 9 bases, and 7 bases separated the two germline ends. CDR1 and CDR2 (germline): SNHLY, FYNNEI. CDR3 DNA: TGTGCCAGCAGTGGGAGTGGTGAGCAGTTCTTC. Protein: CASSGSGEQFF.

This clone is medium-sized (0.01 to 0.1%) in the sample. This chain links TRBV28 with TRBJ1-5; TRBD1 is a possible D gene (5 bases). This CDR3 is built from 12 residues. CDR1 and CDR2 (germline): MDHEN, SYDVKM. The V end lost 6 bases, the J end lost 6 bases, and 9 bases lay between the germline ends. CDR3 loop: CASRQGSQPQHF. CDR3 DNA: TGTGCCAGCAGGCAGGGAAGTCAGCCCCAGCATTTT.

V gene TRBV4-2 combines with J gene TRBJ2-1, with a possible D match to TRBD1 (6 bases). This CDR3 comprises 13 residues. Deletions cut 2 bases from V and 9 bases from J, with 11 bases between. The germline V gene has CDR1 LGHNA and CDR2 YNFKEQ. The CDR3 bases are TGTGCCAGCAGCCAAAACAGGGATGGTGAGCAGTTCTTC. This encodes CASSQNRDGEQFF.

This rearrangement joins TRBV21-1 to TRBJ1-3; whether TRBD1, the table's D call, matches the DNA was not checked. TRBV21-1 corresponds to a pseudogene. This CDR3 is 14 amino acids long. The CDR3 loop is CASKTTGNGNTIYF. The DNA for the CDR3 is TGTGCCAGCAAAACGACAGGGAACGGAAACACCATATATTTT.

The chain links TRBV4-3 to TRBJ2-1; 10 bases agree with TRBD2. The CDR3 sequence is 16 residues long. With 1 base clipped from V and 4 bases from J, the junction kept 4 bases outside the gene matches. The V gene's germline CDR1 is LGHNA and CDR2 YSLEER. Here the CDR3 reads CASSQGLAGAYNEQFF. For the CDR3, the DNA is TGCGCCAGCAGCCAAGGGCTAGCGGGAGCATACAATGAGCAGTTCTTC.

The chain couples TRBV15 to TRBJ2-3; the D gene is possibly TRBD2 (5 bases). V was shortened by 0 bases and J by 6 bases, with 13 bases between the two germline ends. The germline gives CDR1 LNHNV, CDR2 YYDKDF (reference sequence). The CDR3 is made up of 15 amino acids. This chain's CDR3 is CATSRDPGSQDTQYF. In nucleotides, the CDR3 is TGTGCCACCAGCAGAGATCCGGGGAGTCAGGATACGCAGTATTTT.

CDR3 amino acids: CASSLSRHTTNEKLFF. As DNA, the CDR3 is TGTGCCAGCAGCTTGAGCAGACATACAACTAATGAAAAACTGTTTTTT. The chain links TRBV5-6 to TRBJ1-4; D gene uncertain. The CDR3 has 16 residues. CDR1 and CDR2 from the germline V gene are SGHDT and YYEEEE. Trimming pared 1 base from V and 0 bases from J, leaving 10 bases between.

The chain carries TRBV28 and TRBJ2-2; 9 nucleotides align to TRBD1. V shed 5 bases and J 1 base; nucleotides not matched to a gene: 2. The CDR3 is 15 amino acids. From germline, CDR1 is MDHEN and CDR2 SYDVKM. The CDR3 is CASSRTGVNTGELFF. In DNA form, the CDR3 reads TGTGCCAGCAGTAGGACAGGGGTGAACACCGGGGAGCTGTTTTTT.

The chain couples TRBV13 to TRBJ2-1; TRBD1 matches 7 bases. V lost 4 bases and J lost 13; bases outside the gene matches: 10. The CDR3 length is 13 residues. CDR1 PRHDT and CDR2 FYEKMQ come from the germline V gene (reference sequence). The CDR3 coding sequence is TGTGCCAGCAGCTCAGGGGGATACGGGGTACAGTTCTTC. It specifies CASSSGGYGVQFF.

The table lists this clone with a count of one. The CDR3 region is CASSLELGQGGYEQYF. The CDR3 DNA reads as TGTGCCAGCAGCTTAGAACTGGGACAGGGAGGCTACGAGCAGTACTTC. This rearrangement joins TRBV13 to TRBJ2-7; 9 bases map to TRBD1. The CDR3 runs to 16 residues. The germline V gene has CDR1 PRHDT and CDR2 FYEKMQ (reference sequence). V gave up 1 base and J gave up 3 bases; unmatched junction bases: 7.